These 5 T cell receptor beta chains came from one sample sequenced in a study of blood T cells in healthy people across ages. PCR was performed a second time for roughly 7 to 12 cycles using a sample-barcoded 5' primer and a J-beta primer mix. TCRdb used MiXCR to reprocess the 5' RACE reads, holding one entry per CDR3 protein. The data contain 1.4 million to 1.5 million distinct CDR3 sequences, approximately 38% of them singletons. Sequenced sample: blood. These receptors all stem from a woman younger than 30 in good health.

The CDR3 region has the DNA TGTGCCAGCAGTGACTGGGACACTATTAACTATGGCTACACCTTC. This translates into CASSDWDTINYGYTF. This chain uses TRBV2 with TRBJ1-2; perhaps TRBD1 as D (6 bases). The CDR3 loop spans 15 amino acids. V lost 3 bases and J 1 base, leaving 12 bases between the germline ends. Germline CDR1 reads SNHLY; CDR2 reads FYNNEI. Full variable domain (outside the CDR3, taken from reference TRBV2 and TRBJ1-2): EPEVTQTPSHQVTQMGQEVILRCVPISNHLYFYWYRQILGQKVEFLVSFYNNEISEKSEIFDDQFSVERPDGSNFTLKIRSTKLEDSAMYFCASSDWDTINYGYTFGSGTRLTVV.

A note on this clonotype: Relative to the germline gene, one junction end is altered; a read error may explain this. The chain combines TRBV15 with TRBJ2-7; possibly TRBD1 or TRBD2 for D (5 bases each). CDR1 LNHNV and CDR2 YYDKDF come from the germline V gene (reference sequence). The CDR3 length is 13 residues. CDR3 coding DNA: TGTGTCACCAGCAGAGCGGACACTTACGAGCAGTACTTC. Protein: CVTSRADTYEQYF.

This clonotype was recorded only once. The chain carries TRBV5-1 and TRBJ2-1; no reliable D call. The J call may not be correct, given that the DNA end is closer to TRBJ2-7. This CDR3 is built from 15 residues. CDR1 and CDR2 from the germline V gene are SGHRS and YFSETQ. CDR3 DNA: TGCGCCAGCTCACGACAAGTGAGCTCCTACAATGAGCAGTACTTC. Translation gives CASSRQVSSYNEQYF.

The V call is TRBV14, the J call TRBJ1-2, with D uncertain. V lost 5 bases, J lost 7 bases, and 20 bases lay in between. Germline loops: CDR1 SGHDN, CDR2 FVKESK. The CDR3 loop spans 15 amino acids. The CDR3 region has the DNA TGTGCCAGCAGCTCATTGGAGGGTGTACTGGGTGGCTACACCTTC. Its protein product is CASSSLEGVLGGYTF.

The V call is TRBV7-9, the J call TRBJ1-2; 7 bases fit TRBD1. The trim removed 3 bases at V and 10 bases at J, leaving 14 bases unmatched. Germline assignment: CDR1 SEHNR and CDR2 FQNEAQ (reference sequence). This CDR3 spans 15 amino acids. CDR3 in amino acids: CASSLTATGTPVYTF. In DNA form, the CDR3 reads TGTGCCAGCAGCTTGACCGCGACAGGGACTCCGGTCTACACCTTC.